This T cell receptor beta chain is from a study of T-cell reconstitution after alpha-beta-depleted transplantation in children. Unique molecular identifiers were used to barcode this TCRbeta library. TCRdb called the PCR reads again in MiXCR, with one record for every CDR3 protein. Of roughly 790,000 distinct CDR3 sequences listed, less than 20% are singletons. The CDR3 is 13 amino acids. Per germline, CDR1 SQVTM and CDR2 ANQGSEA. Between the trimmed V and J ends, which lost 4 bases and 8 bases, there was a span of 16 bases. Details on this clonotype: What it recognizes is unknown.

General study points: In patients about two months after transplant, alpha-beta T cells reportedly arose from several hundred expanded graft clones. Diversity of TCRbeta at day 60 was high in some patients, arising from surviving recipient T cells and thymic progenitors.

This clonotype was obtained from a male patient aged 5 to 17 who had a stem cell transplant for acute lymphoblastic leukemia, so the T cells may come from the graft donor. This sample comprised PBMCs, mostly from graft donor cells, obtained 360 days after TCRalphabeta/CD19-depleted stem cell transplant. The chain couples TRBV29-1 to TRBJ2-3; no firm D call. The CDR3 DNA reads TGCAGCGTTGCGACCTACCGCGCCGGTACGCAGTATTTT. Protein: CSVATYRAGTQYF.